This T cell receptor (beta chain) appears in the sequencing data of a study of OX40 agonist ivuxolimab in advanced cancers. Study-wide background: Ivuxolimab is an agonistic anti-OX40 (CD134) antibody, and patients were treated with it. A mean age of roughly 60 years, range about 20 to 85, was recorded, and roughly 80% were male. Study results and caveats: Not determined was the antigen specificity of the expanded peripheral T cells.

Notes on this clone: Its specificity is unknown.

Germline CDR1 MNHNY, CDR2 SVGAGI (reference sequence). The germline V and J ends were trimmed by 6 bases and 6 bases, with 12 bases remaining between them. CDR3 length: 14 residues. Clones were read by immunoSEQ multiplex PCR, and TCRdb kept only the in-frame ones, dropping some. The table records fewer than 100,000 clones, approximately 86% of them present only once. The sequence was collected from an adult with an advanced solid tumor such as melanoma, head and neck, liver or kidney cancer. This material consisted of CD4+ or CD8+ T cells sorted from blood, taken in a trial of the OX40 agonist ivuxolimab. The V gene is TRBV6-6, the J gene TRBJ1-6, with a tentative D call TRBD1 (6 bases). In nucleotides, the CDR3 is TGTGCCAGCAGAGGGGGGGTAGTTAATTCACCCCTCCACTTT. It translates to CASRGGVVNSPLHF.